The 10 T cell receptor beta chains below all came from one sample that was sequenced in a study of Graves' ophthalmopathy and Graves' hyperthyroidism. The TCR beta CDR3 regions underwent amplification from RNA transcripts. In the first round, RT-PCR was carried out with HTBI primers, and a multiplex PCR formed the second round. One entry per CDR3 protein, called by TCRdb with MiXCR from the multiplex PCR reads. The data contain 500,000 to 800,000 distinct CDR3 sequences, about 41% of them seen just once; the ten biggest clones take up under 3.5%. The sample comprised peripheral blood. Receptor source: an adult man with Graves' ophthalmopathy.

Remarks on this clonotype: With a much larger clone just one base away, this may be a read error. The gene calls are TRBV7-9 and TRBJ1-3, with D unresolved. This CDR3 is built from 14 residues. Germline CDR1 is SEHNR and CDR2 is FQNEAQ (reference sequence). Trimming stripped 5 bases from V and 8 bases from J, with 16 bases between. The CDR3 protein is CASSPPGRADTIYF. The CDR3 nucleotides are TGTGCCAGCAGCCCGCCTGGGCGGGCTGACACCATATATTTT. Using reference TRBV7-9 and TRBJ1-3 for the parts outside the CDR3, the full variable domain is DTGVSQNPRHKITKRGQNVTFRCDPISEHNRLYWYRQTLGQGPEFLTYFQNEAQLEKSRLLSDRFSAERPKGSFSTLEIQRTEQGDSAMYLCASSPPGRADTIYFGEGSWLTVV.

This clonotype appeared a single time. A much larger clone lies a single base off, so this may be a read error. The CDR3 bases are TGTGCCTGGATGTATAGCTACACCTTC. As protein: CAWMYSYTF. The chain joins TRBV30 to TRBJ1-2; D remains ambiguous. Trimming removed 4 bases from V and 9 bases from J, with 6 bases in between. The CDR3 length is 9 residues. The germline gives CDR1 GTSNPN, CDR2 SVGIG (reference sequence).

This clonotype was observed at least ten times. This chain connects TRBV25-1 to TRBJ2-3, with D perhaps TRBD2 (5 bases). From germline, CDR1 is MGHDK and CDR2 SYGVNS. The V end lost 5 bases, the J end lost 5 bases, and 17 bases lay between the germline ends. The CDR3 loop spans 15 amino acids. CDR3 sequence (DNA): TGTGCCAGCAGTAGACGGGAAACGTCGGGAGATACGCAGTATTTT. Translation gives CASSRRETSGDTQYF. Variable domain in full (rest from reference TRBV25-1 and TRBJ2-3): EADIYQTPRYLVIGTGKKITLECSQTMGHDKMYWYQQDPGMELHLIHYSYGVNSTEKGDLSSESTVSRIRTEHFPLTLESARPSHTSQYLCASSRRETSGDTQYFGPGTRLTVL.

The V and J genes are TRBV7-8 and TRBJ1-4; D is uncertain. Germline V CDR1 and CDR2: SGHVS, FQNEAQ. CDR3 length: 12 residues. V dropped 1 base and J dropped 10 bases, with 7 bases sitting between them. CDR3 loop: CASSLGVRKLFF. The DNA of the CDR3 is TGTGCCAGCAGCTTAGGTGTCAGAAAACTGTTTTTT.

The chain couples TRBV29-1 to TRBJ1-1, with 10 bases matching TRBD1. J was trimmed by 0 bases and V by 7 bases; bases with no gene match: 8. This CDR3 has 15 residues. Per germline, CDR1 SQVTM and CDR2 ANQGSEA. This CDR3 is CSGDGTGVMNTEAFF. The CDR3 nucleotides read TGCAGCGGCGACGGGACAGGGGTAATGAACACTGAAGCTTTCTTT.

This clonotype was seen ten or more times. The J gene is TRBJ2-5, the V gene TRBV20-1, with a tentative D call TRBD1 (5 bases). V lost 4 bases to trimming and J lost 2 bases, with 11 bases between them. CDR3 length: 13 amino acids. Germline V gene sequence: CDR1 DFQATT, CDR2 SNEGSKA (reference sequence). DNA for the CDR3: TGCAGTGCTATTGGAAGGGGTCAAGAGACCCAGTACTTC. As protein: CSAIGRGQETQYF.

The table lists this clonotype with many counts. The chain recombines TRBV24-1 with TRBJ2-5; D is possibly TRBD1 (6 bases). V gave up 5 bases and J gave up 1 base, with 19 bases separating them. Germline CDR1 and CDR2: KGHDR and SFDVKD. The CDR3 is made up of 17 amino acids. CDR3 nucleotide sequence: TGTGCCACCAGTGGACCTCGGACAGAAGGTTCCCAAGAGACCCAGTACTTC. It translates to CATSGPRTEGSQETQYF.

This clonotype was picked up a small number of times. CDR3 region: CAISGGEADTQYF. In DNA form, the CDR3 reads TGTGCCATCAGTGGCGGGGAGGCAGATACGCAGTATTTT. This sequence joins TRBV10-3 and TRBJ2-3, with D maybe TRBD2 (6 bases). Germline CDR1 reads ENHRY; CDR2 reads SYGVKD. This CDR3 region has 13 residues. V was trimmed by 4 bases and J by 4 bases, leaving 9 bases between them.

This clonotype was counted many times. This chain links TRBV20-1 with TRBJ2-5, with D perhaps matching TRBD1 (6 bases). Trimming took 3 bases from V and 5 from J, leaving 13 bases between them. This CDR3 spans 13 amino acids. Germline V gene sequence: CDR1 DFQATT, CDR2 SNEGSKA (reference sequence). CDR3 sequence (DNA): TGCAGTGCTAGTGAAACAGGGTTGGAGACCCAGTACTTC. This encodes CSASETGLETQYF.

On this clonotype itself: Given the absence of the conserved phenylalanine or tryptophan at the CDR3 end, a read error is likely. J is TRBJ1-1 and V is TRBV5-1; D uncertain. V was shortened by 2 bases and J by 0 bases, with 11 bases between the two germline ends. The CDR3 is made up of 15 amino acids. Germline V lookup: CDR1 SGHRS, CDR2 YFSETQ. CDR3 in DNA: TGCGCCAGCAGCTTAAACCCCCGAATGAACACTGAAGCTTTCCTT. Translating it yields CASSLNPRMNTEAFL.